Sequencing of this T cell receptor (beta chain) was carried out in a study of cytomegalovirus exposure and HLA in healthy donors. This PCR relied on a set of 60 Vbeta primers and 13 Jbeta primers. Sequencing was performed with immunoSEQ multiplex PCR; in TCRdb, only in-frame clones are kept and a portion is missing. The table records about 160,000 clones, about 81% of them present only once. The germline V gene encodes CDR1 SGHTA and CDR2 FQGNSA. The CDR3 is 15 residues long. Trimming left V 6 bases short and J 5 bases short, with 16 bases between. This receptor was obtained from a girl aged 5-17 years in good health and CMV-seropositive. Sequencing was done on a sample of PBMCs. V gene TRBV7-2 combines with J gene TRBJ2-2; D ambiguous. The CDR3 nucleotides are TGTGCCAGCAGTGAGGCGGTCCCTCGAACCGGGGAGCTGTTTTTT. It yields the protein CASSEAVPRTGELFF.